Listed here are 3 T cell receptor beta chains from one sample, sequenced in a study of blood T cell repertoires in COVID-19. Measured with immunoSEQ multiplex PCR; TCRdb has only the in-frame clones, and not every one. The sample has about 170,000 clones, around four fifths seen once. The source material was peripheral blood. The receptors originated from a woman between 65 and 79 years old with COVID-19, enrolled during active disease.

The CDR3 region has the DNA TGTGCCAGCAGCCAAGATGCTCAGGGGGCGGACACCGGGGAGCTGTTTTTT. Encoded protein: CASSQDAQGADTGELFF. The rearrangement links TRBV4-2 to TRBJ2-2; 8 bases are shared with TRBD1. The germline V gene has CDR1 LGHNA and CDR2 YNFKEQ. Losses at the gene ends were 0 bases for V and 3 bases for J; bases not matched to a gene: 6. There are 17 residues in the CDR3.

This clone was observed a handful of times. The V gene is TRBV19, the J gene TRBJ2-3; TRBD1 might be the D (5 bases). CDR3 length: 15 residues. CDR1 LNHDA and CDR2 SQIVND come from the germline V gene (reference sequence). The V end lost 11 bases, the J end lost 2 bases, and 20 bases lay between the germline ends. The CDR3 loop is CASQGLETHTDTQYF. CDR3 in DNA: TGTGCCTCGCAGGGTTTGGAGACACACACAGATACGCAGTATTTT.

This clone was counted a single time. The V and J genes are TRBV30 and TRBJ1-2, with unresolved D. The CDR3 extends over 11 amino acids. Germline V gene sequence: CDR1 GTSNPN, CDR2 SVGIG (reference sequence). V was cut by 5 bases and J by 6 bases, with 10 bases left in between. CDR3 sequence (DNA): TGTGCCTGGGAGAGGTGGGATGGCTACACCTTC. Its translation is CAWERWDGYTF. The entire variable domain, with the rest obtained from reference TRBV30 and TRBJ1-2, is as follows: SQTIHQWPATLVQPVGSPLSLECTVEGTSNPNLYWYRQAAGRGLQLLFYSVGIGQISSEVPQNLSASRPQDRQFILSSKKLLLSDSGFYLCAWERWDGYTFGSGTRLTVV.